These 19 T cell receptor beta chains share one sample of origin, sequenced in a study of T cell repertoires in cytomegalovirus infection. Each CDR3 protein is one row after TCRdb ran MiXCR on the reads. The sample has about 400,000 distinct CDR3 sequences; 15% to 20% are singletons. The sample comprised PBMCs. The receptors were sampled from a human donor in good health (CMV status not recorded). Some clones in this sample may be carry-over from other donors' samples.

This clonotype showed up many times. This chain uses TRBV7-9 with TRBJ2-3; D remains unclear. V lost 5 bases and J lost 2, with 5 bases in between. The CDR3 contains 12 residues. The V gene's germline CDR1 is SEHNR and CDR2 FQNEAQ (reference sequence). The CDR3 DNA reads TGTGCCAGCAGCCAGATCACAGATACGCAGTATTTT. Its translation is CASSQITDTQYF. The whole variable domain, filled in from reference TRBV7-9 and TRBJ2-3, reads DTGVSQNPRHKITKRGQNVTFRCDPISEHNRLYWYRQTLGQGPEFLTYFQNEAQLEKSRLLSDRFSAERPKGSFSTLEIQRTEQGDSAMYLCASSQITDTQYFGPGTRLTVL.

The chain has TRBV29-1 and TRBJ1-2, with no clear D. Germline V gene lookup returns CDR1 SQVTM and CDR2 ANQGSEA. The CDR3 runs to 12 residues. Trimming removed 4 bases at V and 6 bases at J, with 12 bases between. In DNA form, the CDR3 reads TGCAGCGTTGGATCGGGGTACGATGGCTACACCTTC. Protein: CSVGSGYDGYTF. The full variable domain, its missing parts supplied by reference TRBV29-1 and TRBJ1-2, is SAVISQKPSRDICQRGTSLTIQCQVDSQVTMMFWYRQQPGQSLTLIATANQGSEATYESGFVIDKFPISRPNLTFSTLTVSNMSPEDSSIYLCSVGSGYDGYTFGSGTRLTVV.

On this clonotype itself: Given a much more abundant clone one base away, this may be a read error. V and J are TRBV6-2 or TRBV6-3 and TRBJ1-1; D may be TRBD1 (5 bases). V dropped 2 bases and J dropped 4 bases, with 14 bases sitting between them. Germline-derived CDR1 and CDR2 are MNHEY and SVGEGT. CDR3 size: 15 residues. The CDR3, as DNA: TGTGCCAGCAGTTACGGCCGGGGGTTGGGCACTGAAGCTTTCTTT. It translates to CASSYGRGLGTEAFF.

The V call is TRBV7-9, the J call TRBJ1-5, with 7 bases that match TRBD1. Per germline, CDR1 SEHNR and CDR2 FQNEAQ (reference sequence). V lost 1 base, J lost 4 bases, and 4 bases stayed unmatched. The CDR3 consists of 15 residues. The CDR3: CASSLEGGRNQPQHF. DNA for the CDR3: TGTGCCAGCAGCTTAGAAGGGGGCCGAAATCAGCCCCAGCATTTT.

This clonotype was counted between two and nine times. The genes are TRBV30 and TRBJ1-1, with a weak D call TRBD1 (5 bases). CDR1 is GTSNPN, CDR2 SVGIG, per germline (reference sequence). The V and J ends lost 0 bases and 3 bases respectively, with 8 bases between them. This CDR3 spans 13 amino acids. The CDR3 DNA follows: TGTGCCTGGAGTGTACGGGGGGACACTGAAGCTTTCTTT. Its protein is CAWSVRGDTEAFF.

The CDR3 nucleotides read TGTGCCAGCAGACCAGGACAGGAGGTTGAAGCTTTCTTT. Translating it yields CASRPGQEVEAFF. The J gene is TRBJ1-1, the V gene TRBV28, with 7 bases matching TRBD1. Germline-derived CDR1 and CDR2 are MDHEN and SYDVKM. The CDR3 is 13 residues long. Losses at the gene ends were 6 bases for V and 7 bases for J; bases not matched to a gene: 8.

The rearrangement joins TRBV6-6 to TRBJ2-4; no reliable D call. V lost 6 bases, J lost 3 bases, and 15 bases lay in between. Germline values: CDR1 MNHNY, CDR2 SVGAGI (reference sequence). The CDR3 has 15 amino acids. The CDR3 DNA follows: TGTGCCAGCAGAGCGCCGATGGAAGGCAAAAACATTCAGTACTTC. As protein: CASRAPMEGKNIQYF.

The chain has TRBV12-3 or TRBV12-4 and TRBJ2-3, with D unresolved. Deletions cut 2 bases from V and 4 bases from J, with 7 bases between. The CDR3 contains 13 residues. DNA of the CDR3: TGTGCCAGCAGTTTAAGCGAGGCAGATACGCAGTATTTT. It specifies CASSLSEADTQYF.

CDR3 DNA sequence: TGCAGTGCTAGAGTACCGAGCTCCTATAATTCACCCCTCCACTTT. This codes for CSARVPSSYNSPLHF. The rearrangement joins TRBV20-1 to TRBJ1-6; D not resolved. Germline V gene sequence: CDR1 DFQATT, CDR2 SNEGSKA (reference sequence). This CDR3 spans 15 amino acids. V gave up 1 base and J gave up 0 bases, with 7 bases separating them.

This clonotype has at least ten counts. CDR3 coding DNA: TGTGCCAGCAGTTACCTTAGACGGGGCCAAGAGACCCAGTACTTC. This encodes CASSYLRRGQETQYF. The rearrangement links TRBV6-5 to TRBJ2-5, with D possibly TRBD2 on 5 matching bases. There are 15 residues in the CDR3. Germline V gives CDR1 MNHEY, CDR2 SVGAGI. Trimming pared 2 bases from V and 1 base from J, leaving 11 bases between.

V gene TRBV12-3 or TRBV12-4 combines with J gene TRBJ1-6; D possibly corresponds to TRBD1 (5 bases). This CDR3 has 12 residues. The V gene lost 6 bases and the J gene lost 7 bases, with 7 bases spanning the gap. CDR3 sequence (DNA): TGTGCCAGCAGACCAGGGAATTCACCCCTCCACTTT. Amino acids: CASRPGNSPLHF.

This clonotype was picked up many times. The chain recombines TRBV7-2 with TRBJ1-6; unclear D gene. CDR3 length: 14 residues. V gave up 1 base and J gave up 7 bases, with 8 bases separating them. Germline CDR1 and CDR2: SGHTA and FQGNSA. The CDR3 DNA reads TGTGCCAGCAGCTTAGATGGCCCGAATTCACCCCTCCACTTT. Its translation is CASSLDGPNSPLHF.

This clonotype was seen at least ten times. The CDR3 DNA reads as TGTGCCAGCAGCTTAACGACAGGCAGGGATTCACCCCTCCACTTT. This gives the protein CASSLTTGRDSPLHF. V is TRBV7-8 and J is TRBJ1-6; perhaps TRBD1 as D (6 bases). The CDR3 sequence is 15 residues long. V was trimmed by 2 bases and J by 8 bases, leaving 13 bases between them. From germline, CDR1 is SGHVS and CDR2 FQNEAQ. The full variable domain, with the rest looked up from reference TRBV7-8 and TRBJ1-6, is GAGVSQSPRYKVAKRGQDVALRCDPISGHVSLFWYQQALGQGPEFLTYFQNEAQLDKSGLPSDRFFAERPEGSVSTLKIQRTQQEDSAVYLCASSLTTGRDSPLHFGNGTRLTVT.

This clonotype was detected ten times or more. The chain links TRBV11-2 to TRBJ2-3; D is unclear. The CDR3 totals 14 residues. Trimming cost V 5 bases and J 6 bases, with 15 bases left between them. Germline V gene sequence: CDR1 SGHAT, CDR2 FQNNGV. The CDR3 region is CASSPSNGLDTQYF. CDR3 in DNA: TGTGCCAGCAGCCCGAGTAACGGGCTCGATACGCAGTATTTT.

The rearrangement joins TRBV29-1 to TRBJ2-1; D perhaps matches TRBD2 (6 bases). CDR1 and CDR2 (germline): SQVTM, ANQGSEA. The V end lost 0 bases, the J end lost 0 bases, and 12 bases lay between the germline ends. The CDR3 sequence is 16 residues long. This chain's CDR3 is CSVEEGRGHSYNEQFF. DNA for the CDR3: TGCAGCGTTGAAGAGGGGCGGGGTCACTCCTACAATGAGCAGTTCTTC.

Concerning this clonotype: Its ends do not fully match the called genes, so a read error is possible. This chain links TRBV7-2 with TRBJ1-3; 8 bases agree with TRBD1. There are 14 residues in the CDR3. The germline gives CDR1 SGHTA, CDR2 FQGNSA. CDR3: CASRNQGAGYTLYF. The DNA for the CDR3 is TGTGCCAGCAGAAACCAGGGGGCTGGATACACCTTATATTTT.

The sample holds many counts of this clonotype. CDR3: CASTRAPPRSGTYNEQFF. Here the CDR3 DNA reads TGTGCCAGCACCCGCGCACCCCCCCGGAGCGGAACCTACAATGAGCAGTTCTTC. The genes are TRBV7-9 and TRBJ2-1; possible D gene TRBD2, 5 bases. The V and J ends lost 7 bases and 2 bases respectively, with 24 bases between them. The CDR3 runs 18 residues. The germline gives CDR1 SEHNR, CDR2 FQNEAQ (reference sequence).

The chain employs TRBV19 and TRBJ2-4; D gene uncertain. Trimming took 3 bases from V and 0 from J, leaving 6 bases between them. The germline V gene has CDR1 LNHDA and CDR2 SQIVND (reference sequence). This CDR3 comprises 14 residues. The chain's CDR3 is CASSIWGAKNIQYF. The CDR3 DNA follows: TGTGCCAGTAGTATTTGGGGAGCCAAAAACATTCAGTACTTC.

In its sample, this clonotype was seen many times. The V call is TRBV7-8, the J call TRBJ2-3, with D possibly matching TRBD2 (5 bases). Trimming took off 3 bases at V and 2 bases at J, with 9 bases between the two ends. The CDR3 contains 14 residues. The germline V gene has CDR1 SGHVS and CDR2 FQNEAQ. The CDR3 sequence: CASSFAGITDTQYF. DNA of the CDR3: TGTGCCAGCAGCTTCGCGGGCATCACAGATACGCAGTATTTT.